A single sample is the source of the 24 T cell receptor beta chains below, sequenced in a study of T-cell reconstitution after alpha-beta-depleted transplantation in children. For TCRbeta, the library was prepared with unique molecular identifiers. TCRdb analysed the PCR reads with MiXCR anew, one entry per CDR3 protein. Found here are approximately 630,000 distinct CDR3 sequences, about an eighth of them singletons; the top ten hold 0.79%. Sequencing was performed on PBMCs, taken before TCRalphabeta/CD19-depleted stem cell transplant. Source of these receptors: a girl aged 2 to 9 with congenital amegakaryocytic thrombocytopenia, due to receive a stem cell transplant.

This clonotype was detected a few times. The CDR3: CASSLVGRSSYEQYF. CDR3 bases: TGTGCCAGCAGCTTAGTGGGCCGGTCCTCCTACGAGCAGTACTTC. V is TRBV7-2 and J is TRBJ2-7; D remains unclear. Germline CDR1 SGHTA, CDR2 FQGNSA. The V and J ends lost 1 base and 0 bases respectively, with 10 bases between them. The CDR3 consists of 15 residues. Together with reference TRBV7-2 and TRBJ2-7, the CDR3 gives the full variable domain: GAGVSQSPSNKVTEKGKDVELRCDPISGHTALYWYRQSLGQGLEFLIYFQGNSAPDKSGLPSDRFSAERTGGSVSTLTIQRTQQEDSAVYLCASSLVGRSSYEQYFGPGTRLTVT.

This clonotype was seen only a few times. This sequence joins TRBV27 and TRBJ2-7; 7 positions match TRBD2. The ends lost 8 bases at V and 3 bases at J; junction bases unmatched: 16. This CDR3 is built from 16 residues. Germline CDR1 reads MNHEY; CDR2 reads SMNVEV (reference sequence). Here the CDR3 DNA reads TGTGCCAGCGCACTACTCGGGATTGGCGGGGGCTACGAGCAGTACTTC. Residues: CASALLGIGGGYEQYF.

Many counts were recorded for this clonotype. CDR3 sequence reads: CASSFLGQGYTF. Written as DNA, the CDR3 is TGTGCCAGCAGTTTTTTAGGACAGGGCTACACCTTC. The V gene is TRBV12-3 or TRBV12-4, the J gene TRBJ1-2, with D tentatively TRBD1 (6 bases). This CDR3 spans 12 amino acids. V was cut by 3 bases and J by 8 bases, with 10 bases left in between.

This clonotype was counted between two and nine times. The chain links TRBV28 to TRBJ2-7, with D perhaps TRBD1 (6 bases). Germline loops: CDR1 MDHEN, CDR2 SYDVKM. Between the trimmed V and J ends, which lost 6 bases and 6 bases, there was a span of 18 bases. The CDR3 extends over 14 amino acids. Here the CDR3 reads CASRRAGVNVEQYF. DNA for the CDR3: TGTGCCAGCAGGCGGGCAGGGGTAAACGTCGAGCAGTACTTC.

The rearrangement uses TRBV12-3 or TRBV12-4 and TRBJ2-7; no clear D. V lost 1 base, J lost 4 bases, and 5 bases lay in between. This CDR3 contains 12 residues. CDR3 region: CASSLVKYEQYF. The CDR3 nucleotides read TGTGCCAGCAGTTTAGTGAAGTACGAGCAGTACTTC.

V usage is TRBV3-1 and J usage is TRBJ2-6, with unresolved D. In germline, CDR1 is LGHDT, CDR2 YNNKEL (reference sequence). Trimming cost V 2 bases and J 1 base, with 9 bases left between them. This CDR3 comprises 16 residues. The CDR3 protein is CASSQNYRSGANVLTF. The CDR3 DNA sequence: TGTGCCAGCAGCCAAAACTACCGATCTGGGGCCAACGTCCTGACTTTC.

This sequence joins TRBV19 and TRBJ2-1; perhaps TRBD2 as D (6 bases). V lost 3 bases and J 8 bases, leaving 17 bases between the germline ends. This CDR3 region has 15 residues. Germline lookup yields CDR1 LNHDA and CDR2 SQIVND (reference sequence). The CDR3 is CASSISQTGGDEQFF. DNA for the CDR3: TGTGCCAGTAGTATCTCCCAAACTGGCGGGGATGAGCAGTTCTTC.

The table lists this clonotype with many counts. The rearrangement joins TRBV12-5 to TRBJ1-6, with D perhaps matching TRBD1 (5 bases). V lost 4 bases, J lost 7 bases, and 14 bases lay in between. Looked up from germline, CDR1 is LGHNT and CDR2 is FRNRAP. CDR3 length: 15 residues. CDR3 loop: CASGCRDGRNSPLHF. In DNA, the CDR3 is TGTGCTAGTGGTTGCCGGGACGGAAGGAATTCACCCCTCCACTTT. The whole variable domain, remainder taken from reference TRBV12-5 and TRBJ1-6, is DARVTQTPRHKVTEMGQEVTMRCQPILGHNTVFWYRQTMMQGLELLAYFRNRAPLDDSGMPKDRFSAEMPDATLATLKIQPSEPRDSAVYFCASGCRDGRNSPLHFGNGTRLTVT.

This chain joins TRBV6-2 or TRBV6-3 and TRBJ2-1; D is unclear. There are 14 residues in the CDR3. In germline, CDR1 is MNHEY, CDR2 SVGEGT. Trimming took 6 bases from V and 0 from J, leaving 9 bases between them. The CDR3 DNA is TGTGCCAGCAGACGCTTTTCCTCCTACAATGAGCAGTTCTTC. This sequence encodes CASRRFSSYNEQFF.

The J gene is TRBJ2-7, the V gene TRBV18; 10 nucleotides match TRBD2. This CDR3 has 16 amino acids. V trimming: 3 bases; J trimming: 2 bases; junction bases outside the gene matches: 7. Germline V gene sequence: CDR1 KGHSH, CDR2 LQKENI. Here the CDR3 reads CASSPTRTSGTYEQYF. In DNA form, the CDR3 reads TGTGCCAGCTCACCGACCCGGACTAGCGGTACCTACGAGCAGTACTTC.

As to this clonotype: A read error may be the cause here, since a much bigger clone is one base away. This chain links TRBV5-1 with TRBJ2-7; TRBD2 might be the D (5 bases). CDR3 length: 15 residues. Germline V gene lookup returns CDR1 SGHRS and CDR2 YFSETQ. This CDR3 reads CASNLEAGRGRKQYF. CDR3 DNA sequence: TGCGCCAGCAACTTGGAGGCAGGACGCGGTAGGAAGCAGTACTTC.

Ten or more counts support this clonotype. The chain uses TRBV5-1 and TRBJ2-1; maybe TRBD2 (6 bases). Trimming cost V 2 bases and J 0 bases, with 12 bases left between them. Germline-derived CDR1 and CDR2 are SGHRS and YFSETQ. This CDR3 has 16 residues. CDR3 in amino acids: CASSFRGISSYNEQFF. CDR3 nucleotide sequence: TGCGCCAGCAGCTTTCGGGGGATAAGCTCCTACAATGAGCAGTTCTTC. The entire variable domain, with the rest obtained from reference TRBV5-1 and TRBJ2-1, is as follows: KAGVTQTPRYLIKTRGQQVTLSCSPISGHRSVSWYQQTPGQGLQFLFEYFSETQRNKGNFPGRFSGRQFSNSRSEMNVSTLELGDSALYLCASSFRGISSYNEQFFGPGTRLTVL.

This clonotype was found many times. V and J are TRBV27 and TRBJ1-6, with D unclear. The CDR3 is 14 residues long. V lost 3 bases to trimming and J lost 7 bases, with 10 bases between them. Germline V gives CDR1 MNHEY, CDR2 SMNVEV (reference sequence). CDR3: CASSLWVANSPLHF. CDR3 DNA sequence: TGTGCCAGCAGTTTGTGGGTCGCGAATTCACCCCTCCACTTT.

This clonotype turned up a few times. The chain links TRBV6-1 to TRBJ2-1; 10 positions match TRBD2. V gave up 7 bases and J gave up 12 bases; unmatched junction bases: 12. This CDR3 has 14 residues. Germline-derived CDR1 and CDR2 are MNHNS and SASEGT. This chain's CDR3 is CASKASGSSWGQFF. The DNA of the CDR3 is TGTGCCAGCAAGGCTAGCGGGAGCTCGTGGGGGCAGTTCTTC.

Many counts were recorded for this clonotype. The chain carries TRBV5-1 and TRBJ2-1; tentatively, D is TRBD1 or TRBD2 (6 bases each). Germline CDR1 and CDR2: SGHRS and YFSETQ. This CDR3 is 16 amino acids long. V dropped 3 bases and J dropped 4 bases, with 17 bases sitting between them. CDR3 nucleotides: TGCGCCAGCAGCTGGGGGGCAGGGCCCCTTTACAATGAGCAGTTCTTC. Translating gives CASSWGAGPLYNEQFF.

The sample holds many counts of this clonotype. Here the CDR3 reads CASSIQGSYGYTF. The DNA for the CDR3 is TGTGCCAGCAGCATACAGGGGTCCTATGGCTACACCTTC. The V gene is TRBV12-3 or TRBV12-4, the J gene TRBJ1-2, with 7 bases that match TRBD1. With 6 bases clipped from V and 4 bases from J, the junction kept 5 bases outside the gene matches. This CDR3 contains 13 residues.

The J gene is TRBJ2-5, the V gene TRBV29-1; no clear D. This CDR3 has 12 amino acids. CDR1 is SQVTM and CDR2 is ANQGSEA in the germline V gene. V gave up 7 bases and J gave up 3 bases, with 12 bases separating them. CDR3 DNA: TGCAGCGGTATTAAGGCAGAAGAGACCCAGTACTTC. It encodes CSGIKAEETQYF.

This clonotype was seen at least ten times. V gene TRBV20-1 combines with J gene TRBJ2-3; D not certain. Trimming left V 5 bases short and J 4 bases short, with 22 bases between. Germline V gene data show CDR1 as DFQATT and CDR2 as SNEGSKA (reference sequence). The CDR3 totals 16 residues. CDR3 loop: CSASQLSLYGPDTQYF. DNA of the CDR3: TGCAGTGCTTCTCAGCTGAGCCTCTACGGCCCAGATACGCAGTATTTT.

The chain combines TRBV5-1 with TRBJ2-6; the D is unclear. Trimming shortened V by 7 bases and J by 2 bases, and 7 bases separated the two germline ends. Germline V lookup: CDR1 SGHRS, CDR2 YFSETQ. The CDR3 sequence is 13 residues long. The CDR3 sequence is CASAAAGANVLTF. The CDR3 DNA reads as TGCGCCAGCGCAGCAGCTGGGGCCAACGTCCTGACTTTC.

The CDR3 sequence: CSASDGKPQYF. The CDR3 bases are TGCAGTGCTAGCGACGGGAAGCCCCAGTACTTC. This chain joins TRBV20-1 and TRBJ2-5, with D perhaps matching TRBD2 (5 bases). CDR1 and CDR2 (germline): DFQATT, SNEGSKA (reference sequence). The CDR3 totals 11 residues. V was shortened by 3 bases and J by 9 bases, with 11 bases between the two germline ends.

This clonotype turned up a few times. The CDR3 sequence is CASLARNEQFF. Here the CDR3 DNA reads TGTGCCAGCTTGGCGAGGAATGAGCAGTTCTTC. This sequence joins TRBV2 and TRBJ2-1; D call uncertain. The V end lost 8 bases, the J end lost 7 bases, and 9 bases lay between the germline ends. The CDR3 length is 11 residues. The germline gives CDR1 SNHLY, CDR2 FYNNEI.

This clonotype came up many times. The chain employs TRBV7-2 and TRBJ2-3; 14 bases match TRBD2. V was clipped by 5 bases and J by 3 bases; unmatched bases: 7. This CDR3 is 17 amino acids long. The V gene's germline CDR1 is SGHTA and CDR2 FQGNSA. CDR3: CASSRRTSGRRTDTQYF. The CDR3 bases are TGTGCCAGCAGCCGCAGGACTAGCGGGAGGCGAACAGATACGCAGTATTTT.

This chain joins TRBV20-1 and TRBJ2-1; D is perhaps TRBD1 (6 bases). The CDR3 spans 12 residues. The V gene's germline CDR1 is DFQATT and CDR2 SNEGSKA (reference sequence). V lost 4 bases and J lost 6, with 10 bases in between. Here the CDR3 reads CSAIRTANEQFF. CDR3 DNA sequence: TGCAGTGCTATCAGGACAGCCAATGAGCAGTTCTTC.

On this clonotype: A much larger clone sits a single nucleotide away, making a read error possible. V and J are TRBV20-1 and TRBJ1-1; D gene uncertain. This CDR3 has 13 residues. Germline V CDR1 and CDR2: DFQATT, SNEGSKA (reference sequence). V lost 2 bases to trimming and J lost 3 bases, with 10 bases between them. CDR3 sequence: CSARWTGDTEAFF. Here the CDR3 DNA reads TGCAGTGCTAGATGGACTGGGGACACTGAAGCTTTCTTT.